A single sample gave rise to the 7 T cell receptor beta chains below, sequenced in a study of cytomegalovirus exposure and HLA in healthy donors. PCR was performed using 60 Vbeta and 13 Jbeta primers. Clones were read by immunoSEQ multiplex PCR, and TCRdb kept only the in-frame ones, dropping some. The data hold 200,000 to 250,000 clones, with nearly 80% observed a single time. Sequencing was done on a sample of PBMCs. These receptor sequences come from a young man in good health and CMV-seronegative.

DNA of the CDR3: TGTGCCAGCCGCTGGGCGGGGGGGATGACAGATACGCAGTATTTT. This codes for CASRWAGGMTDTQYF. V gene TRBV27 combines with J gene TRBJ2-3; 9 nucleotides match TRBD2. J was trimmed by 3 bases and V by 8 bases; bases with no gene match: 9. CDR3 length equals 15 residues. The germline V gene has CDR1 MNHEY and CDR2 SMNVEV (reference sequence).

The gene calls are TRBV30 and TRBJ1-1; D ambiguous. The CDR3 is 14 residues long. V lost 2 bases and J 1 base, leaving 11 bases between the germline ends. Germline V lookup: CDR1 GTSNPN, CDR2 SVGIG (reference sequence). The CDR3: CAWSPREENTEAFF. The DNA of the CDR3 is TGTGCCTGGAGTCCGCGAGAGGAGAACACTGAAGCTTTCTTT.

This clone was seen only a few times. The chain employs TRBV30 and TRBJ2-3; 9 nucleotides align to TRBD2. CDR1 is GTSNPN, CDR2 SVGIG, per germline (reference sequence). CDR3 length: 11 amino acids. The CDR3: CAREGTDTQYF. Here the CDR3 DNA reads TGTGCGCGGGAGGGGACAGATACGCAGTATTTT.

This clone was seen a handful of times. The rearrangement links TRBV7-9 to TRBJ1-1; 9 nucleotides align to TRBD1. This CDR3 comprises 15 residues. Germline V gene lookup returns CDR1 SEHNR and CDR2 FQNEAQ (reference sequence). V lost 4 bases to trimming and J lost 2 bases; unmatched junction nucleotides: 5. The CDR3 bases are TGTGCCAGCAGCTCAACGGGACAGGGTAACACTGAAGCTTTCTTT. Translated, it gives CASSSTGQGNTEAFF.

In its sample, this clone was seen a few times. The chain combines TRBV28 with TRBJ2-2; TRBD1 agrees at 7 bases. The germline V gene has CDR1 MDHEN and CDR2 SYDVKM. This CDR3 contains 15 residues. V shed 3 bases and J 4 bases; nucleotides not matched to a gene: 5. The CDR3 here is CASSFFTGVTGELFF. In DNA, the CDR3 is TGTGCCAGCAGTTTCTTTACAGGGGTCACCGGGGAGCTGTTTTTT. The whole variable domain, remainder taken from reference TRBV28 and TRBJ2-2, is DVKVTQSSRYLVKRTGEKVFLECVQDMDHENMFWYRQDPGLGLRLIYFSYDVKMKEKGDIPEGYSVSREKKERFSLILESASTNQTSMYLCASSFFTGVTGELFFGEGSRLTVL.

V gene TRBV7-6 combines with J gene TRBJ1-6; the D gene is possibly TRBD1 (6 bases). The CDR3 loop spans 14 amino acids. The germline gives CDR1 SGHVS, CDR2 FNYEAQ. V was shortened by 5 bases and J by 9 bases, with 14 bases between the two germline ends. The chain's CDR3 is CASSDDRSLSPLHF. CDR3 in DNA: TGTGCCAGCAGCGACGACAGGTCCCTTTCACCCCTCCACTTT.

The chain links TRBV19 to TRBJ2-7; 8 bases are shared with TRBD1. The CDR3 is 15 residues long. From germline, CDR1 is LNHDA and CDR2 SQIVND (reference sequence). The junction had 6 bases not matched to a gene; V was cut back by 1 base and J by 4 bases. The CDR3 sequence: CASSIGPGGLYEQYF. CDR3 sequence (DNA): TGTGCCAGTAGTATAGGGCCAGGGGGCTTGTACGAGCAGTACTTC.